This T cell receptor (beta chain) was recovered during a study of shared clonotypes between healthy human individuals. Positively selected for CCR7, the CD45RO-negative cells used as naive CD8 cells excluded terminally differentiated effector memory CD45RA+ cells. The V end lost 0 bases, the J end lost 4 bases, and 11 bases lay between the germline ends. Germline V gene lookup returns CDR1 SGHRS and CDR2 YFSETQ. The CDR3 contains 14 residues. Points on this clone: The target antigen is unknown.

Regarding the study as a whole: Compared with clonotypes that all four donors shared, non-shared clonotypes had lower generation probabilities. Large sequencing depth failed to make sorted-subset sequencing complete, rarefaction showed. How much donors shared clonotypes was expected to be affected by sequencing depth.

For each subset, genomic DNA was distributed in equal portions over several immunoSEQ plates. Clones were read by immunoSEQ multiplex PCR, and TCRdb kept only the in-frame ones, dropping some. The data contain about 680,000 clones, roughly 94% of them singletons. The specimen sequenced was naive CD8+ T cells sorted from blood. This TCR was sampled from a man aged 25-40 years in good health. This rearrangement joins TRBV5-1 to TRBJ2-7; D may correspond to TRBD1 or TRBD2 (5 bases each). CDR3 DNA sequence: TGCGCCAGCAGCTTGGCCCCGGGACCATACGAGCAGTACTTC. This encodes CASSLAPGPYEQYF.